Listed here are 28 T cell receptor beta chains from one sample, sequenced in a study of beta chain features in type 1 diabetes. Findings and limits, study-wide: In every one of the four CD4+ subsets, TCRB CDR3s were moderately but significantly shorter in Type 1 diabetes patients.

What these receptors recognize is not known. The sequenced template was cDNA made from the entire isolated RNA. TCRdb's table, derived via immunoSEQ multiplex PCR, lists solely in-frame clones and lacks some. The table has about 400,000 clones, 10% to 15% seen once; the top ten hold 0.0095% to 0.012%. The source material was naive CD4+ T cells from blood. These receptors all stem from a woman aged 18-35 years with type 1 diabetes.

This clone was counted a few times. The chain has TRBV21-1 and TRBJ2-7; TRBD1 was called by the table and not checked on the DNA. TRBV21-1 is a pseudogene locus. The CDR3 extends over 16 amino acids. Here the CDR3 reads CASSTRQGFFFDEQYF. CDR3 nucleotide sequence: TGTGCCAGCAGCACGCGACAGGGTTTTTTCTTCGACGAGCAGTACTTC.

There are a few counts of this clone. Other DNA sequences in this sample translate to the same CDR3. The genes are TRBV15 and TRBJ2-7, with D perhaps TRBD2 (6 bases). Germline loops: CDR1 LNHNV, CDR2 YYDKDF (reference sequence). This CDR3 comprises 14 residues. V was pared by 0 bases and J by 0 bases, with 6 bases between. This chain's CDR3 is CATSREGGSYEQYF. In nucleotides, the CDR3 is TGTGCCACCAGCAGAGAGGGAGGCTCCTACGAGCAGTACTTC.

J is TRBJ2-5 and V is TRBV14; no firm D call. This CDR3 region has 13 residues. V was trimmed by 0 bases and J by 7 bases, leaving 9 bases between them. Germline assignment: CDR1 SGHDN and CDR2 FVKESK. The chain's CDR3 is CASSQEVSGTQYF. The CDR3 DNA reads TGTGCCAGCAGCCAAGAAGTCTCGGGGACCCAGTACTTC.

This clone has a handful of counts. The V call is TRBV6-6, the J call TRBJ1-6; D unclear. This CDR3 contains 16 residues. V lost 4 bases to trimming and J lost 10 bases, with 20 bases between them. Germline loops: CDR1 MNHNY, CDR2 SVGAGI (reference sequence). The CDR3 DNA follows: TGTGCCAGCAGTTTCTCGGACCCCCGGGCGGGATCACCCCTCCACTTT. Its protein is CASSFSDPRAGSPLHF.

This sequence joins TRBV18 and TRBJ2-7; 8 bases line up with TRBD1. CDR3 length equals 15 residues. With V trimmed by 1 base and J by 3 bases, 5 bases remained unmatched. Germline CDR1 reads KGHSH; CDR2 reads LQKENI. This CDR3 is CASSPQSGGLYEQYF. CDR3 nucleotide sequence: TGTGCCAGCTCACCACAGTCAGGGGGCCTCTACGAGCAGTACTTC.

This chain uses TRBV4-2 with TRBJ1-1; TRBD1 might be the D (6 bases). Looked up from germline, CDR1 is LGHNA and CDR2 is YNFKEQ. This CDR3 contains 13 residues. V was trimmed by 6 bases and J by 1 base, leaving 9 bases between them. CDR3 in DNA: TGTGCCAGCAGTCCGGGACAGAACACTGAAGCTTTCTTT. Amino acid sequence: CASSPGQNTEAFF.

The chain has TRBV2 and TRBJ1-5; tentative D call: TRBD1 (6 bases). The length of the CDR3 is 15 residues. Germline V gene data show CDR1 as SNHLY and CDR2 as FYNNEI. With 5 bases removed from V and 5 bases from J, the gap between germline ends came to 16 bases. The CDR3 DNA is TGTGCCAGCAGTTTTTCTCCCCAGGGGCATCAGCCCCAGCATTTT. Translation gives CASSFSPQGHQPQHF.

This rearrangement joins TRBV19 to TRBJ2-7; 7 nucleotides align to TRBD1. Trimming cost V 3 bases and J 1 base; bases outside gene matches: 3. This CDR3 has 14 residues. Germline CDR1 LNHDA, CDR2 SQIVND (reference sequence). The CDR3, as DNA: TGTGCCAGTAGTATTTTGGACAGGTCCTACGAGCAGTACTTC. Translation gives CASSILDRSYEQYF.

Only a few counts were recorded for this clone. J is TRBJ1-4 and V is TRBV25-1; D is perhaps TRBD1 (5 bases). CDR1 and CDR2 (germline): MGHDK, SYGVNS. The CDR3 is 15 residues long. Trimming took 1 base from V and 8 from J, leaving 14 bases between them. The CDR3: CASSEWFGGGEKLFF. The CDR3 DNA follows: TGTGCCAGCAGTGAATGGTTCGGGGGTGGGGAAAAACTGTTTTTT.

This clone was seen more than once but under ten times. The genes are TRBV30 and TRBJ2-5; weak D call: TRBD2 (5 bases). Looked up from germline, CDR1 is GTSNPN and CDR2 is SVGIG (reference sequence). The CDR3 extends over 11 amino acids. V was trimmed by 5 bases and J by 2 bases, leaving 6 bases between them. The CDR3 loop reads CAWGSQETQYF. CDR3 DNA: TGTGCCTGGGGGAGTCAAGAGACCCAGTACTTC.

The genes are TRBV7-2 and TRBJ2-1; 7 bases line up with TRBD2. Germline CDR1 reads SGHTA; CDR2 reads FQGNSA. CDR3 length: 13 residues. Losses at the gene ends were 4 bases for V and 5 bases for J; bases not matched to a gene: 2. The CDR3 nucleotides are TGTGCCAGCAGCTCACTAGCGCACAATGAGCAGTTCTTC. It translates to CASSSLAHNEQFF.

The V call is TRBV7-2, the J call TRBJ1-6, with TRBD1 as a possible D gene (6 bases). Germline V lookup: CDR1 SGHTA, CDR2 FQGNSA. Trimming removed 3 bases at V and 13 bases at J, with 10 bases between. This CDR3 is built from 12 residues. CDR3 loop: CASSFERGPLHF. In nucleotides, the CDR3 is TGTGCCAGCAGCTTCGAAAGGGGGCCCCTCCACTTT.

This clone was observed a handful of times. The gene calls are TRBV9 and TRBJ2-3, with D tentatively TRBD2 (7 bases). Germline V lookup: CDR1 SGDLS, CDR2 YYNGEE. The CDR3 runs to 17 residues. Trimming left V 2 bases short and J 2 bases short, with 18 bases between. The CDR3 protein is CASSVERVAGATDTQYF. The CDR3, as DNA: TGTGCCAGCAGCGTCGAACGTGTGGCGGGGGCCACAGATACGCAGTATTTT. The full variable domain, rest sourced from reference TRBV9 and TRBJ2-3, is DSGVTQTPKHLITATGQRVTLRCSPRSGDLSVYWYQQSLDQGLQFLIQYYNGEERAKGNILERFSAQQFPDLHSELNLSSLELGDSALYFCASSVERVAGATDTQYFGPGTRLTVL.

A few counts support this clone. V and J are TRBV19 and TRBJ1-5, with no clear D. Germline V lookup: CDR1 LNHDA, CDR2 SQIVND (reference sequence). This CDR3 spans 13 amino acids. The V end was cut by 8 bases, the J end by 9 bases, with 17 bases between. The CDR3 DNA follows: TGTGCCAGTGACGAGCGGGCCTCGGCGCCCCAGCATTTT. As protein: CASDERASAPQHF. The full variable domain, its missing parts supplied by reference TRBV19 and TRBJ1-5, is DGGITQSPKYLFRKEGQNVTLSCEQNLNHDAMYWYRQDPGQGLRLIYYSQIVNDFQKGDIAEGYSVSREKKESFPLTVTSAQKNPTAFYLCASDERASAPQHFGDGTRLSIL.

The CDR3 sequence: CASSFGLAGNGEQFF. DNA for the CDR3: TGTGCCAGCAGCTTCGGCCTAGCGGGGAATGGTGAGCAGTTCTTC. The chain recombines TRBV11-2 with TRBJ2-1, with TRBD2 matching 9 bases. Germline CDR1 is SGHAT and CDR2 is FQNNGV. This CDR3 has 15 amino acids. V was clipped by 3 bases and J by 9 bases; unmatched bases: 9.

The genes are TRBV4-2 and TRBJ2-7; TRBD1 agrees at 8 bases. Trimming took 4 bases from V and 6 from J; bases not matched to a gene: 14. This CDR3 has 16 residues. The germline CDR1 and CDR2 sequences are LGHNA and YNFKEQ. CDR3 nucleotides: TGTGCCAGCAGCCTGGGAGTGGGTCAGGGGGCCACCGAGCAGTACTTC. Its protein is CASSLGVGQGATEQYF.

The DNA for the CDR3 is TGTGCCAGTAGTACAACTAGCGGGACCACAGATACGCAGTATTTT. Its translation is CASSTTSGTTDTQYF. This chain joins TRBV19 and TRBJ2-3; 10 positions agree with TRBD2. The CDR3 loop spans 15 amino acids. Trimming took 4 bases from V and 2 from J; bases not matched to a gene: 3. Germline-derived CDR1 and CDR2 are LNHDA and SQIVND (reference sequence).

J is TRBJ2-7 and V is TRBV18; 8 bases agree with TRBD1. Trimming removed 6 bases from V and 2 bases from J; junction bases left unmatched: 3. The germline CDR1 and CDR2 sequences are KGHSH and LQKENI. The CDR3 extends over 13 amino acids. CDR3 sequence: CASSQGQAYEQYF. CDR3 in DNA: TGTGCCAGCTCCCAGGGACAGGCCTACGAGCAGTACTTC.

This clone has a handful of counts. The genes are TRBV28 and TRBJ2-5, with 8 bases identical to TRBD1. V shed 3 bases and J 5 bases; nucleotides not matched to a gene: 5. The length of the CDR3 is 14 residues. Germline V gives CDR1 MDHEN, CDR2 SYDVKM. The chain's CDR3 is CASSLTGAGETQYF. The CDR3 region has the DNA TGTGCCAGCAGTTTGACAGGGGCCGGGGAGACCCAGTACTTC. Full variable domain (remainder filled in from reference TRBV28 and TRBJ2-5): DVKVTQSSRYLVKRTGEKVFLECVQDMDHENMFWYRQDPGLGLRLIYFSYDVKMKEKGDIPEGYSVSREKKERFSLILESASTNQTSMYLCASSLTGAGETQYFGPGTRLLVL.

This sequence joins TRBV29-1 and TRBJ2-7, with D hard to call. Germline V lookup: CDR1 SQVTM, CDR2 ANQGSEA. The CDR3 extends over 13 amino acids. V gave up 0 bases and J gave up 10 bases, with 16 bases separating them. CDR3 region: CSVEDREQAPQYF. The CDR3 nucleotides read TGCAGCGTTGAAGATAGAGAGCAGGCCCCACAGTACTTC.

This clone was recorded a few times. The chain recombines TRBV18 with TRBJ2-7, with 8 positions matching TRBD2. Germline V gene lookup returns CDR1 KGHSH and CDR2 LQKENI. Trimming cost V 0 bases and J 3 bases; bases outside gene matches: 4. There are 15 residues in the CDR3. The CDR3 DNA reads as TGTGCCAGCTCACCACCGGGACTAGTATTCTACGAGCAGTACTTC. Its translation: CASSPPGLVFYEQYF.

This clone was seen only a few times. V is TRBV7-2 and J is TRBJ1-6; possibly TRBD1 for D (5 bases). Germline-derived CDR1 and CDR2 are SGHTA and FQGNSA. V shed 3 bases and J shed 11 bases, with 11 bases lying between them. This CDR3 has 13 amino acids. Written as DNA, the CDR3 is TGTGCCAGCAGCTTGGTTAGGGGTGCACCCCTCCACTTT. Translation: CASSLVRGAPLHF.

This clone was observed a handful of times. V gene TRBV7-9 combines with J gene TRBJ2-7; D may be TRBD2 (6 bases). The germline CDR1 and CDR2 sequences are SEHNR and FQNEAQ (reference sequence). The length of the CDR3 is 12 residues. CDR3 coding DNA: TGTGTCTCCCAGGGACTCCGATACGAGCAGTACTTC. Translating gives CVSQGLRYEQYF.

The J gene is TRBJ2-2, the V gene TRBV7-9, with D perhaps TRBD1 (7 bases). Germline CDR1 reads SEHNR; CDR2 reads FQNEAQ (reference sequence). Trimming shortened V by 5 bases and J by 7 bases, and 14 bases separated the two germline ends. The CDR3 is 14 amino acids. For the CDR3, the DNA is TGTGCCAGCAGCCCACAGGGGCGGGACGGGGAGCTGTTTTTT. It yields the protein CASSPQGRDGELFF. Based on the CDR3 plus reference TRBV7-9 and TRBJ2-2, the full variable domain is DTGVSQNPRHKITKRGQNVTFRCDPISEHNRLYWYRQTLGQGPEFLTYFQNEAQLEKSRLLSDRFSAERPKGSFSTLEIQRTEQGDSAMYLCASSPQGRDGELFFGEGSRLTVL.

This clone occurred a few times. The chain employs TRBV11-2 and TRBJ2-7, with 10 positions matching TRBD2. Germline V gene data show CDR1 as SGHAT and CDR2 as FQNNGV. The CDR3 covers 15 residues. V shed 1 base and J 2 bases; nucleotides not matched to a gene: 2. This CDR3 is CASSLVLAGTYEQYF. CDR3 in DNA: TGTGCCAGCAGCTTAGTACTAGCGGGGACCTACGAGCAGTACTTC.

V gene TRBV5-4 combines with J gene TRBJ2-7; D not certain. Germline-derived CDR1 and CDR2 are SGHNT and YYREEE (reference sequence). The length of the CDR3 is 14 residues. V gave up 4 bases and J gave up 4 bases, with 15 bases separating them. The CDR3 loop is CASSQASELYEQYF. The CDR3, as DNA: TGTGCCAGCAGCCAAGCCTCGGAGCTGTACGAGCAGTACTTC.

The chain carries TRBV16 and TRBJ1-3; TRBD1 might be the D (5 bases). Trimming shortened V by 3 bases and J by 7 bases, and 10 bases separated the two germline ends. The germline V gene has CDR1 KGHSY and CDR2 FQNENV. This CDR3 has 13 residues. The CDR3 nucleotides are TGTGCCAGCAGCCACGGCAGGGTGAACACCATATATTTT. It translates to CASSHGRVNTIYF. Looking up the rest from reference TRBV16 and TRBJ1-3 gives the full variable domain: GEEVAQTPKHLVRGEGQKAKLYCAPIKGHSYVFWYQQVLKNEFKFLISFQNENVFDETGMPKERFSAKCLPNSPCSLEIQATKLEDSAVYFCASSHGRVNTIYFGEGSWLTVV.

In this sample, this clone turned up a few times. This sequence joins TRBV30 and TRBJ1-4; a weak D match, TRBD1 (5 bases). The CDR3 runs 13 residues. V shed 0 bases and J shed 8 bases, with 10 bases lying between them. Germline values: CDR1 GTSNPN, CDR2 SVGIG (reference sequence). CDR3 nucleotides: TGTGCCTGGAGTGTACAGGTCGGAGAAAAACTGTTTTTT. This encodes CAWSVQVGEKLFF.